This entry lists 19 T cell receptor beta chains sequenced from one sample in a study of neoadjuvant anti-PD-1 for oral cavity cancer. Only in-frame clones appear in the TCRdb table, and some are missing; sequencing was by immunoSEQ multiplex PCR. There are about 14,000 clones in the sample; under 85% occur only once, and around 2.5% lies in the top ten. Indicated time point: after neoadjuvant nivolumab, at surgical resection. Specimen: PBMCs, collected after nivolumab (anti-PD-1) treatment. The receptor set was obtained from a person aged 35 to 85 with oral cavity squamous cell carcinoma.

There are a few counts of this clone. This chain's CDR3 is CASSITGAGANVLTF. DNA of the CDR3: TGTGCCAGCAGCATTACAGGGGCCGGGGCCAACGTCCTGACTTTC. The chain uses TRBV11-2 and TRBJ2-6; 7 positions agree with TRBD1. Germline CDR1 reads SGHAT; CDR2 reads FQNNGV. This CDR3 has 15 amino acids. Trimming removed 5 bases from V and 4 bases from J; junction bases left unmatched: 5. The whole variable domain, remainder taken from reference TRBV11-2 and TRBJ2-6, is EAGVAQSPRYKIIEKRQSVAFWCNPISGHATLYWYQQILGQGPKLLIQFQNNGVVDDSQLPKDRFSAERLKGVDSTLKIQPAKLEDSAVYLCASSITGAGANVLTFGAGSRLTVL.

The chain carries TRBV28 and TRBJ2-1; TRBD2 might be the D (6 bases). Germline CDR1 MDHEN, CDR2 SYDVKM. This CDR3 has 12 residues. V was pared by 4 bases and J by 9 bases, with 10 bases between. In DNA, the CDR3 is TGTGCCAGCAGTTCGAGCGGGCGTGAGCAGTTCTTC. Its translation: CASSSSGREQFF.

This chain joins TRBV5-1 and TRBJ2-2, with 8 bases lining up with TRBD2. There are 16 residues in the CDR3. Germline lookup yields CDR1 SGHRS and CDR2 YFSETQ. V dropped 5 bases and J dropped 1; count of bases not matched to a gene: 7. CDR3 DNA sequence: TGCGCCAGCAGATTAGAAGCGGGAGTGAACACCGGGGAGCTGTTTTTT. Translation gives CASRLEAGVNTGELFF.

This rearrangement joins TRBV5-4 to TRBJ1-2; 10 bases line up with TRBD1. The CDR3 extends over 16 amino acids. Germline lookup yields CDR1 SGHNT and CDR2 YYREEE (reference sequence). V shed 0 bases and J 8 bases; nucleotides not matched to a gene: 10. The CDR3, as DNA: TGTGCCAGCAGCTTGGGGGGACAGGGGAGTGAGCGAGGCTACACCTTC. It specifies CASSLGGQGSERGYTF.

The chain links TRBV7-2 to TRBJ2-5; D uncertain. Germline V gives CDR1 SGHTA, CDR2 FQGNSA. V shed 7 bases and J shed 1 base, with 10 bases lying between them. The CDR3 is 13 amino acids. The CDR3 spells CASTQTLQETQYF. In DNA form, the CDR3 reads TGTGCCAGCACCCAGACTCTCCAAGAGACCCAGTACTTC.

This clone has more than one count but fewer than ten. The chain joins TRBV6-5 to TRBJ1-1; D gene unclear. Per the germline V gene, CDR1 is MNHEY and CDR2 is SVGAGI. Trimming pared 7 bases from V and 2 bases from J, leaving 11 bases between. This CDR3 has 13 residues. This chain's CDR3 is CASTPPGNTEAFF. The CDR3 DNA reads TGTGCCAGCACCCCACCGGGAAACACTGAAGCTTTCTTT.

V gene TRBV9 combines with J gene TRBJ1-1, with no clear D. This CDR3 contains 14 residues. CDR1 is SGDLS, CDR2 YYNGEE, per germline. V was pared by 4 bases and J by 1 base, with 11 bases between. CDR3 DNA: TGTGCCAGCAGCTTCCGGGCCGCGAACACTGAAGCTTTCTTT. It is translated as CASSFRAANTEAFF.

Here the CDR3 DNA reads TGTGCCAGCGGCTCTAGCGGGAGCTCCTACAATGAGCAGTTCTTC. Protein sequence: CASGSSGSSYNEQFF. This rearrangement joins TRBV2 to TRBJ2-1, with 10 nucleotides matching TRBD2. There are 15 residues in the CDR3. Trimming at V came to 8 bases and at J to 0 bases, leaving 4 bases not matched to a gene. Per germline, CDR1 SNHLY and CDR2 FYNNEI.

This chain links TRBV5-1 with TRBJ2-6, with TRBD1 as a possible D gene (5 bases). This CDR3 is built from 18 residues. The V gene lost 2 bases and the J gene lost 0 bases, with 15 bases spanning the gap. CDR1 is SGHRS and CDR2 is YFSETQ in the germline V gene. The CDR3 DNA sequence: TGCGCCAGCAGCTTAACGACAGTTTTGAGCTCTGGGGCCAACGTCCTGACTTTC. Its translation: CASSLTTVLSSGANVLTF.

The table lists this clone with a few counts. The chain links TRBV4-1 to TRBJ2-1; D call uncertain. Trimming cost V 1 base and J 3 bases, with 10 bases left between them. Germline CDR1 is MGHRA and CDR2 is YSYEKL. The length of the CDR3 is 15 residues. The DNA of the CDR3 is TGCGCCAGCAGCCAAGGACGAGGTAGCTACAATGAGCAGTTCTTC. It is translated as CASSQGRGSYNEQFF.

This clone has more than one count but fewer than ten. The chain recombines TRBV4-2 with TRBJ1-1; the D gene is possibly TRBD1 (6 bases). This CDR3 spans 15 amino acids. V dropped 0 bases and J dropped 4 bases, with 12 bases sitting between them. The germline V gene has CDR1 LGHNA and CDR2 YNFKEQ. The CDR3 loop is CASSQDYGGRTEAFF. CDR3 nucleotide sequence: TGTGCCAGCAGCCAAGATTACGGGGGCCGCACTGAAGCTTTCTTT.

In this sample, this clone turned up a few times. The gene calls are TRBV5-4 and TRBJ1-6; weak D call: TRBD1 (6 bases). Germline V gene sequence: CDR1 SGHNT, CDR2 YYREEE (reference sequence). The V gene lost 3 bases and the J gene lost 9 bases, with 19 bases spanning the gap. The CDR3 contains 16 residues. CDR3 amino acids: CASSSDNQGFGSPLHF. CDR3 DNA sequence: TGTGCCAGCAGCTCGGATAACCAGGGGTTCGGTTCACCCCTCCACTTT.

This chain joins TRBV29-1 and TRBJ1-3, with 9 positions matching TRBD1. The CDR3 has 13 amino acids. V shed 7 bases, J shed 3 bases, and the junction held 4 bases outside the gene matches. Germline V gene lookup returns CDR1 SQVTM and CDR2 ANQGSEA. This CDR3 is CSAGQGNGNTIYF. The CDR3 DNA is TGCAGCGCTGGACAGGGGAATGGAAACACCATATATTTT.

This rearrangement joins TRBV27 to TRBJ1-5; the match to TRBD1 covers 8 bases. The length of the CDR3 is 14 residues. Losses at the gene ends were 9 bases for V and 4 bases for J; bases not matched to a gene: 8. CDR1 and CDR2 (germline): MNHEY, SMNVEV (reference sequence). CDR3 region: CASRQGIENQPQHF. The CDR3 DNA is TGTGCCAGTCGACAGGGGATCGAGAATCAGCCCCAGCATTTT.

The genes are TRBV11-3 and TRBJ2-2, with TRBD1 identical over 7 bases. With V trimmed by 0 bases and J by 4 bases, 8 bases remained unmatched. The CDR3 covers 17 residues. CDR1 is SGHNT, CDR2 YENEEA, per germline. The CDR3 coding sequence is TGTGCCAGCAGCTTAGACGGAACAGGGGAGAGCACCGGGGAGCTGTTTTTT. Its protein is CASSLDGTGESTGELFF.

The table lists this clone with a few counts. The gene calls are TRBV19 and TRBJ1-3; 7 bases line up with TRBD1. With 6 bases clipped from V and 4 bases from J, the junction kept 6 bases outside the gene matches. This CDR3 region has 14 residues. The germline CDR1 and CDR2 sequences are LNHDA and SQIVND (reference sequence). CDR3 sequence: CASRTGTEGNTIYF. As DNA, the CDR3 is TGTGCCAGTAGAACCGGGACAGAAGGAAACACCATATATTTT. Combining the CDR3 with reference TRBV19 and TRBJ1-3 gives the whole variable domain DGGITQSPKYLFRKEGQNVTLSCEQNLNHDAMYWYRQDPGQGLRLIYYSQIVNDFQKGDIAEGYSVSREKKESFPLTVTSAQKNPTAFYLCASRTGTEGNTIYFGEGSWLTVV.

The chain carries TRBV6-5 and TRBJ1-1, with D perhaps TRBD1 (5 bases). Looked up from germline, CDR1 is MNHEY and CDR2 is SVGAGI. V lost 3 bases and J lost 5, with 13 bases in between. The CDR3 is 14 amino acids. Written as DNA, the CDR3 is TGTGCCAGCAGTTATAGAGGGACGCGGACTGAAGCTTTCTTT. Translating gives CASSYRGTRTEAFF.

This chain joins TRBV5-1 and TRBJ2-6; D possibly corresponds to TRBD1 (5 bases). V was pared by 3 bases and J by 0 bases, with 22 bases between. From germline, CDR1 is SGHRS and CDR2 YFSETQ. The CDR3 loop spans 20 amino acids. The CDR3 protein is CASSSLNFGHGTSGANVLTF. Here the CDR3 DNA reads TGCGCCAGCAGCTCCTTAAATTTCGGACACGGCACCTCTGGGGCCAACGTCCTGACTTTC.

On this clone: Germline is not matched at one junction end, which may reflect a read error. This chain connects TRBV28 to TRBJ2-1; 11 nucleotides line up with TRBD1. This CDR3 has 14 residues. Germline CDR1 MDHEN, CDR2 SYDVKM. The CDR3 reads CASSPLGQGDFKVF. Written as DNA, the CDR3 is TGTGCCAGCAGTCCCTTGGGACAGGGGGACTTCAAGGTCTTC.